This T cell receptor (beta chain) was recovered during a study of beta chain features in type 1 diabetes. For the study at large: Age and gender were similar between patients and healthy donors, as were cell yields.

Each of the CD4+ naive, central memory, regulatory and stem cell-like memory populations was sorted via CD45RO/CCR7/CD25/CD127/CD95/CD27. This clone occurred a few times. The antigen is unknown. Study results and limitations: Patients with Type 1 diabetes showed moderately but significantly shorter TCRB CDR3s in all four CD4+ subsets.

Expressed TCRB transcripts were sequenced after all isolated RNA was converted to cDNA. Produced via immunoSEQ multiplex PCR; TCRdb's table is partial and in-frame only. This sample yields hundreds of thousands of clones, of which approximately 30% are seen a single time; more than 0.055% belongs to the top ten. The clonotype originates from a man aged 18 to 29 in good health. Sequencing used naive CD4+ T cells from blood.

As DNA, the CDR3 is TGTGCCAGCAGCCAAGATTTACTAGTGAACGAGCAGTACTTC. This gives the protein CASSQDLLVNEQYF. The V gene is TRBV4-2, the J gene TRBJ2-7, with D possibly TRBD2 on 5 matching bases. The germline V gene has CDR1 LGHNA and CDR2 YNFKEQ. V lost 0 bases to trimming and J lost 5 bases, with 11 bases between them. The CDR3 is made up of 14 amino acids.